The clone carrying this T cell receptor beta chain was detected only once. The antigen is undetermined. Use of 60 Vbeta and 13 Jbeta primers characterized the PCR. Profiled with immunoSEQ multiplex PCR; TCRdb holds only in-frame clones, not every one. The sample includes 120,000 or so clones, around three quarters of them seen just once. These data originate in a study of cytomegalovirus exposure and HLA in healthy donors. Whole-study results and caveats: Clonal expansion was found to be greater in HLA-associated TCR beta chains than in equally common others in a later analysis.

The V and J ends lost 7 bases and 7 bases, in that order; junction bases with no gene match: 9. CDR3 size: 15 residues. Looked up from germline, CDR1 is SNHLY and CDR2 is FYNNEI. The donors (healthy individuals) were bone marrow donors. The sequence came from a man in his forties or fifties in good health and CMV-seronegative. The sample consisted of PBMCs. V is TRBV2 and J is TRBJ2-1, with TRBD2 identical over 11 bases. This CDR3 is CASIVGTSGLNEQFF. CDR3 coding DNA: TGTGCCAGCATCGTCGGGACTAGCGGTCTGAATGAGCAGTTCTTC.